The source of this TCR beta chain is a study of cytomegalovirus exposure and HLA in healthy donors. Study-wide points: Earlier analysis found most TCR beta V segments productive about 90% or about 30% of the time.

PCR used 60 Vbeta primers and 13 Jbeta primers. TCRdb's copy holds only in-frame clones and misses some; the assay was immunoSEQ multiplex PCR. The sample yields fewer than 250,000 clones, about 72% seen once. V lost 4 bases, J lost 7 bases, and 16 bases lay in between. Per the germline V gene, CDR1 is MDHEN and CDR2 is SYDVKM. The CDR3 runs to 14 residues. Points on this clone: Its target is not known.

This TCR was recovered from a male donor in good health and CMV-seronegative. The J gene is TRBJ1-2, the V gene TRBV28, with D perhaps TRBD1 (5 bases). Source material: PBMCs. The CDR3 here is CASSSLDTLGGYTF. The CDR3 coding sequence is TGTGCCAGCAGTTCACTGGACACCCTCGGTGGCTACACCTTC.